This T cell receptor beta chain originates from a study of blood T cell repertoires in COVID-19. Overall study context: T cells, B-cell-depleted T cells, or PBMCs supplied cDNA or gDNA.

The protocol was immunoSEQ multiplex PCR, while the TCRdb copy is restricted to in-frame clones and leaves out a portion. The sample consists of about 300,000 clones, about 88% of them appearing once. The CDR3 is 14 residues long. Trimming removed 4 bases from V and 0 bases from J, with 10 bases in between. Germline V lookup: CDR1 SGHRS, CDR2 YFSETQ. The receptor was isolated from a man in his 70s with acute or convalescent COVID-19. This chain uses TRBV5-1 with TRBJ1-2, with D perhaps TRBD1 (6 bases). Sequencing used peripheral blood. In DNA, the CDR3 is TGCGCCAGCAGCATACAGGGAGCTAACTATGGCTACACCTTC. It yields the protein CASSIQGANYGYTF.